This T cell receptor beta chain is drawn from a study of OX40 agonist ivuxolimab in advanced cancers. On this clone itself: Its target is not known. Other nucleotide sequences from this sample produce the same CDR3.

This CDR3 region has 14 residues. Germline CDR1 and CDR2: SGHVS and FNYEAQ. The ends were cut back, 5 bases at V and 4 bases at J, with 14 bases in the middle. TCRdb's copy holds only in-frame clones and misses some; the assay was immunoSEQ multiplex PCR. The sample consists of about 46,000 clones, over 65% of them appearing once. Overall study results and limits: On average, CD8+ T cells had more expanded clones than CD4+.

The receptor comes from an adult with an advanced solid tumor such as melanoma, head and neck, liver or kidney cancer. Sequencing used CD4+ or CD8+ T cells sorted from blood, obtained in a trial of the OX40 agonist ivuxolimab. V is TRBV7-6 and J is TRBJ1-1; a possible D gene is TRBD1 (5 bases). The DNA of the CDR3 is TGTGCCAGCAGCCCAGATCCTGGGGGCACTGAAGCTTTCTTT. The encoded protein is CASSPDPGGTEAFF.